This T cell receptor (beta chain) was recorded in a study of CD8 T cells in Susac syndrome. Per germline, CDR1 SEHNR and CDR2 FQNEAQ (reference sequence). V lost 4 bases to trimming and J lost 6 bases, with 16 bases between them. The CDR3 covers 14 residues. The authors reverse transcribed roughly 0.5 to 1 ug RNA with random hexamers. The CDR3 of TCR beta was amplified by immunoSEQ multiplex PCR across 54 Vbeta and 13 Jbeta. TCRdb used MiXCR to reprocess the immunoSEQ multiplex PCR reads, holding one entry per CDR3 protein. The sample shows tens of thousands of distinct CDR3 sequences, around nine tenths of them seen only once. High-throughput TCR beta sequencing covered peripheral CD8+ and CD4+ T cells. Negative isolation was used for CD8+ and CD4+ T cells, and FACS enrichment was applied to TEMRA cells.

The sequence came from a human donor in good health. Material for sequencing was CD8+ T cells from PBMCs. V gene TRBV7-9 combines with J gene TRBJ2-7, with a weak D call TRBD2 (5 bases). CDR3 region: CASSSELITSEQYF. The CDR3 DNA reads TGTGCCAGCAGCTCGGAACTTATCACTAGCGAGCAGTACTTC. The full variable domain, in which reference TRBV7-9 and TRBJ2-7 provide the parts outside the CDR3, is DTGVSQNPRHKITKRGQNVTFRCDPISEHNRLYWYRQTLGQGPEFLTYFQNEAQLEKSRLLSDRFSAERPKGSFSTLEIQRTEQGDSAMYLCASSSELITSEQYFGPGTRLTVT.